What follows is one T cell receptor (beta chain) and its context. Its specificity is not known. The CDR3 runs to 16 residues. The V end lost 4 bases, the J end lost 1 base, and 17 bases lay between the germline ends. Germline values: CDR1 SGHNT, CDR2 YYREEE (reference sequence). Libraries were prepared by immunoSEQ multiplex PCR; TCRdb keeps only in-frame clonotypes and omits some of them. The sample lists 25,000 to 30,000 clones, 82% occurring once. These data come from a study of graft-versus-host responses after intestinal transplantation. This rearrangement joins TRBV5-4 to TRBJ1-1, with D possibly being TRBD1 (6 bases). The sequencing used unstimulated CD4+ T cells sorted from spleen or lymph node cells, collected before intestinal transplant. The sequence came from a human donor who received an intestinal transplant. The CDR3 DNA follows: TGTGCCAGCAGCCCTCCCGACAGGCTCGGGAACACTGAAGCTTTCTTT. This sequence encodes CASSPPDRLGNTEAFF.